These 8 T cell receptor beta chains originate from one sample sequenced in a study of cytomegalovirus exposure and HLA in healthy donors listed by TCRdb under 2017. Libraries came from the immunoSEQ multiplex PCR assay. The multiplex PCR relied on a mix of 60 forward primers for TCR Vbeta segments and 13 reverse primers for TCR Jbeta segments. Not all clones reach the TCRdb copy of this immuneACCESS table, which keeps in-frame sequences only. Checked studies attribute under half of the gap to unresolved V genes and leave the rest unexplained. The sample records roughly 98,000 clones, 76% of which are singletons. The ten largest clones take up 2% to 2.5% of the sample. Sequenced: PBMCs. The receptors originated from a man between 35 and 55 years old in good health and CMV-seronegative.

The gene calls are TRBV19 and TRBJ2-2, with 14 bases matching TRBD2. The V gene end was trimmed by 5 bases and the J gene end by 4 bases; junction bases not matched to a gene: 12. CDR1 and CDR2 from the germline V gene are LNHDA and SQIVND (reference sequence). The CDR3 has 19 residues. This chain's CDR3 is CASSSYFGLAGGSTGELFF. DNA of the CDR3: TGTGCCAGTAGTTCTTACTTCGGACTAGCGGGAGGAAGCACCGGGGAGCTGTTTTTT.

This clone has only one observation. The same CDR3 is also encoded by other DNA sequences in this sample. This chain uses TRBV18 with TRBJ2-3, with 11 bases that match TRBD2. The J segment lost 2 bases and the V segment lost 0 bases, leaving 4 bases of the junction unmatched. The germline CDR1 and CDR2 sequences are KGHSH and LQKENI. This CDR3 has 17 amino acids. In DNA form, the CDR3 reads TGTGCCAGCTCACCACCGGGACTAGCGGAATACACAGATACGCAGTATTTT. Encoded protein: CASSPPGLAEYTDTQYF.

The CDR3 loop is CATARGRGTQYF. The CDR3 nucleotides are TGTGCCACCGCCCGAGGGAGGGGGACCCAGTACTTC. V usage is TRBV6-5 and J usage is TRBJ2-5, with TRBD2 identical over 7 bases. The junction had 9 bases not matched to a gene; V was cut back by 10 bases and J by 7 bases. Germline CDR1 and CDR2: MNHEY and SVGAGI. This CDR3 is built from 12 residues.

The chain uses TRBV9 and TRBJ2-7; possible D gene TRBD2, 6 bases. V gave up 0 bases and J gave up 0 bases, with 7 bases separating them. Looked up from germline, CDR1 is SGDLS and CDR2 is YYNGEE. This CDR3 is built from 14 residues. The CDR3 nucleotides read TGTGCCAGCAGCGTAGAGGACTACTCCTACGAGCAGTACTTC. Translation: CASSVEDYSYEQYF.

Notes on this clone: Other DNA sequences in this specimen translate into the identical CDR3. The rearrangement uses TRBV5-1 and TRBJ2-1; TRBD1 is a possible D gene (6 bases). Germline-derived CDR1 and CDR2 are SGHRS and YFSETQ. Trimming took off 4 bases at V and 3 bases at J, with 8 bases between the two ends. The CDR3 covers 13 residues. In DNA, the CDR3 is TGCGCCAGCAGCCTGGACAGCTACAATGAGCAGTTCTTC. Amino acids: CASSLDSYNEQFF.

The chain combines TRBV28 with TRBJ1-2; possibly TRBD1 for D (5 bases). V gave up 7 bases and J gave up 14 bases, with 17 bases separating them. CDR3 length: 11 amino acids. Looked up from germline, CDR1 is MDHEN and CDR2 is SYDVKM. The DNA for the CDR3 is TGTGCCAGCAAAATTTCAGGGCCCTGTACCTTC. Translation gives CASKISGPCTF.

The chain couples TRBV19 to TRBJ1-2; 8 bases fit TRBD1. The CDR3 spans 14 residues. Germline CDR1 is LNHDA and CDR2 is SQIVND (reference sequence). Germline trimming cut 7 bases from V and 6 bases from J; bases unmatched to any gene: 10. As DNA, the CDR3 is TGTGCCAGTACCTGGTGGCAGGGACAGGATGGCTACACCTTC. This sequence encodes CASTWWQGQDGYTF.

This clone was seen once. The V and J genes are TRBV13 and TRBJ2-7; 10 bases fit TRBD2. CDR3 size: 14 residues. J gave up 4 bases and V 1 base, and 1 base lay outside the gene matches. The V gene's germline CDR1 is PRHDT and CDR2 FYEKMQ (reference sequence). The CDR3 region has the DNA TGTGCCAGCAGCTTAGTAGCGGGAGGTTACGAGCAGTACTTC. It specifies CASSLVAGGYEQYF.